The 6 T cell receptor beta chains below all came from one sample that was sequenced in a study of beta chain features in type 1 diabetes. No antigen is known for these receptors. Since all of the isolated RNA was reverse transcribed, expressed TCRB transcripts were what got sequenced. The protocol was immunoSEQ multiplex PCR, while the TCRdb copy is restricted to in-frame clones and leaves out a portion. Counted here are 300,000 to 400,000 clones, around 10% occurring once; the ten biggest clones make up roughly 0.6%. Findings of the study overall: TCRB CDR3 length was moderately but significantly reduced in all four CD4+ subsets of Type 1 diabetes patients.

Input material: central memory CD4+ T cells from blood. Every receptor here comes from a man aged 25 to 40 with type 1 diabetes.

This clone has more than one count but fewer than ten. The gene calls are TRBV29-1 and TRBJ1-5; D not resolved. Trimming left V 4 bases short and J 1 base short, with 8 bases between. This CDR3 is 13 amino acids long. CDR1 is SQVTM and CDR2 is ANQGSEA in the germline V gene. CDR3 nucleotide sequence: TGCAGCGTTGCGGACGGAAGCAATCAGCCCCAGCATTTT. Amino acids: CSVADGSNQPQHF.

This clone occurred a few times. This rearrangement joins TRBV5-4 to TRBJ2-4; 8 bases are shared with TRBD1. The CDR3 runs to 13 residues. The germline CDR1 and CDR2 sequences are SGHNT and YYREEE (reference sequence). Unmatched junction bases numbered 1, after V lost 2 bases and J lost 6 bases. CDR3 residues: CASSFDRGNIQYF. CDR3 DNA: TGTGCCAGCAGCTTTGACAGGGGAAACATTCAGTACTTC.

The V gene is TRBV5-1, the J gene TRBJ2-1; a possible D gene is TRBD2 (7 bases). CDR3 length: 15 amino acids. V lost 8 bases and J lost 7, with 22 bases in between. Germline loops: CDR1 SGHRS, CDR2 YFSETQ. As DNA, the CDR3 is TGCGCCAGTTCTGGAGGGGGAGGGATTCGGAATGAGCAGTTCTTC. Protein: CASSGGGGIRNEQFF.

The rearrangement uses TRBV30 and TRBJ2-6; D uncertain. V was pared by 7 bases and J by 2 bases, with 12 bases between. CDR3 length: 14 amino acids. The germline CDR1 and CDR2 sequences are GTSNPN and SVGIG (reference sequence). CDR3 nucleotides: TGTGCCTTTCCTCAAGAGGCTGGGGCCAACGTCCTGACTTTC. It specifies CAFPQEAGANVLTF.

This clone occurred a few times. The V call is TRBV10-3, the J call TRBJ2-6; no definite D call. V lost 3 bases to trimming and J lost 3 bases, with 9 bases between them. CDR1 is ENHRY, CDR2 SYGVKD, per germline. The CDR3 sequence is 15 residues long. The CDR3, as DNA: TGTGCCATCAGTGAAGGTACGCTTGGGGCCAACGTCCTGACTTTC. It encodes CAISEGTLGANVLTF.

In its sample, this clone was seen a few times. The chain links TRBV6-6 to TRBJ2-1; TRBD1 matches at 7 bases. The CDR3 length is 16 residues. Germline values: CDR1 MNHNY, CDR2 SVGAGI (reference sequence). J lost 3 bases, V lost 10 bases, and 15 bases had no gene match. The CDR3 sequence is CATKRTGTDFYNEQFF. CDR3 nucleotides: TGTGCCACCAAGAGGACCGGGACAGACTTCTACAATGAGCAGTTCTTC.